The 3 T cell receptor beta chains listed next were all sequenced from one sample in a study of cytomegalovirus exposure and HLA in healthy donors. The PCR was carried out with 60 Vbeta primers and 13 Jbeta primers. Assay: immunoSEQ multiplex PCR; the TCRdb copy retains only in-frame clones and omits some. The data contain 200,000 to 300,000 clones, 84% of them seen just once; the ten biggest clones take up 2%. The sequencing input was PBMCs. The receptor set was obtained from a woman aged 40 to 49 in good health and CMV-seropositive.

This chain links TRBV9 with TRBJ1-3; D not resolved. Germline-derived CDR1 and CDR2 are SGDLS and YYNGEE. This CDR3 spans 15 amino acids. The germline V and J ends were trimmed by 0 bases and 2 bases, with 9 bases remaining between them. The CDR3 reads CASSVVGGTGNTIYF. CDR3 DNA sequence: TGTGCCAGCAGCGTAGTAGGAGGGACTGGAAACACCATATATTTT.

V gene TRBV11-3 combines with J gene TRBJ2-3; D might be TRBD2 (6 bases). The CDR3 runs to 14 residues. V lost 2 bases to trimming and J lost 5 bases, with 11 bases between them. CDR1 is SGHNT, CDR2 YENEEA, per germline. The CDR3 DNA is TGTGCCAGCAGCTTAACTAACGGGAGAGATACGCAGTATTTT. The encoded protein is CASSLTNGRDTQYF.

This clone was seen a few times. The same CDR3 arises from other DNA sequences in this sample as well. This chain's CDR3 is CSATGTYGYTF. CDR3 nucleotides: TGCAGTGCAACCGGGACATATGGCTACACCTTC. The chain joins TRBV20-1 to TRBJ1-2; tentatively, D is TRBD1 (6 bases). The V end lost 6 bases, the J end lost 5 bases, and 10 bases lay between the germline ends. The length of the CDR3 is 11 residues. Germline CDR1 DFQATT, CDR2 SNEGSKA (reference sequence).